The 19 T cell receptor beta chains below come from one sample, sequenced in a study of Graves' ophthalmopathy and Graves' hyperthyroidism. The TCR beta CDR3 regions underwent amplification from RNA transcripts. HTBI-primed first-round RT-PCR preceded second-round multiplex PCR. TCRdb reprocessed the multiplex PCR reads via MiXCR and lists one record per CDR3 protein. The table lists under 250,000 distinct CDR3 sequences, about 22% of them singletons. Source material: peripheral blood. The receptor set was obtained from a woman aged 50 to 60 with Graves' ophthalmopathy.

This clonotype was seen a few times. The chain joins TRBV3-1 to TRBJ2-7; the match to TRBD2 covers 9 bases. Trimming cost V 4 bases and J 6 bases; bases outside gene matches: 16. Germline V gene lookup returns CDR1 LGHDT and CDR2 YNNKEL (reference sequence). The CDR3 sequence is 17 residues long. In DNA form, the CDR3 reads TGTGCCAGCAGCCCCCTCCTGACTAGCGGTGGTTTGGGCGAGCAGTACTTC. As protein: CASSPLLTSGGLGEQYF.

Ten or more counts support this clonotype. The chain recombines TRBV14 with TRBJ1-2; weak D call: TRBD1 (6 bases). CDR3 size: 14 residues. V shed 1 base and J shed 4 bases, with 10 bases lying between them. Germline V gene sequence: CDR1 SGHDN, CDR2 FVKESK. Here the CDR3 reads CASSQGGLSYGYTF. As DNA, the CDR3 is TGTGCCAGCAGCCAAGGGGGGCTCAGCTATGGCTACACCTTC.

V is TRBV19 and J is TRBJ2-7; D perhaps matches TRBD2 (6 bases). The V and J ends lost 3 bases and 7 bases respectively, with 19 bases between them. Germline CDR1 and CDR2: LNHDA and SQIVND (reference sequence). The CDR3 has 15 residues. The CDR3 DNA reads as TGTGCCAGTAGTATGGAAACAGTGGACTATCTGGAGCAGTACTTC. Encoded protein: CASSMETVDYLEQYF. The whole variable domain, remainder taken from reference TRBV19 and TRBJ2-7, is DGGITQSPKYLFRKEGQNVTLSCEQNLNHDAMYWYRQDPGQGLRLIYYSQIVNDFQKGDIAEGYSVSREKKESFPLTVTSAQKNPTAFYLCASSMETVDYLEQYFGPGTRLTVT.

This clonotype was counted many times. At one end, the junction sequence differs from germline, possibly due to a read error. The chain carries TRBV6-1 and TRBJ2-7; possible D gene TRBD1, 5 bases. The germline V gene has CDR1 MNHNS and CDR2 SASEGT. The CDR3 length is 13 residues. CDR3 sequence (DNA): TGTGCCATCACCAGGCAGGGTTCCTACAAGCAGTACTTC. Residues: CAITRQGSYKQYF.

This clonotype has just a few counts. Since a much larger clone is just one base distant, this may be a read error. The gene calls are TRBV28 and TRBJ2-3; D not resolved. This CDR3 region has 11 residues. The germline V gene encodes CDR1 MDHEN and CDR2 SYDVKM. V was clipped by 5 bases and J by 2 bases, with 2 bases between them. The CDR3 region has the DNA TGTGCCAGCAGTACCACAGATACGCAGTATTTT. Its protein is CASSTTDTQYF.

This clonotype was recorded many times. This sequence joins TRBV5-1 and TRBJ1-1; TRBD1 matches at 10 bases. V lost 4 bases, J lost 5 bases, and 5 bases stayed unmatched. CDR1 and CDR2 (germline): SGHRS, YFSETQ. This CDR3 spans 14 amino acids. This CDR3 is CASSLGQGKTEAFF. CDR3 DNA sequence: TGCGCCAGCAGCCTGGGACAGGGGAAGACTGAAGCTTTCTTT.

This rearrangement joins TRBV6-2 or TRBV6-3 to TRBJ1-5, with 12 nucleotides matching TRBD1. Per the germline V gene, CDR1 is MNHEY and CDR2 is SVGEGT. The J segment lost 1 base and the V segment lost 2 bases, leaving 6 bases of the junction unmatched. This CDR3 is built from 18 residues. This CDR3 reads CASSYNRDRGPSNQPQHF. As DNA, the CDR3 is TGTGCCAGCAGTTACAACCGGGACAGGGGGCCGAGCAATCAGCCCCAGCATTTT.

The chain recombines TRBV6-2 or TRBV6-3 with TRBJ2-7; no reliable D call. The CDR3 is 14 residues long. V gave up 7 bases and J gave up 6 bases, with 19 bases separating them. Germline loops: CDR1 MNHEY, CDR2 SVGEGT. The CDR3 loop is CASTTAVLWGEQYF. As DNA, the CDR3 is TGTGCCAGCACAACGGCAGTTCTTTGGGGCGAGCAGTACTTC.

Turning to this clonotype: A much bigger clone sits one base away, suggesting this may be a read error. The chain combines TRBV25-1 with TRBJ2-7; D call uncertain. Germline V gives CDR1 MGHDK, CDR2 SYGVNS. Trimming took 4 bases from V and 5 from J, leaving 12 bases between them. The CDR3 is made up of 13 amino acids. The CDR3 coding sequence is TGTGCCAGCAGTGCGGCATCTCAGGACGAGCAGTACTTC. It yields the protein CASSAASQDEQYF.

The J gene is TRBJ1-5, the V gene TRBV6-1; D unclear. Between the trimmed V and J ends, which lost 1 base and 5 bases, there was a span of 9 bases. CDR3 length equals 14 residues. In germline, CDR1 is MNHNS, CDR2 SASEGT. Here the CDR3 reads CASSEVGGDQPQHF. CDR3 nucleotide sequence: TGTGCCAGCAGTGAAGTGGGAGGTGATCAGCCCCAGCATTTT.

This clonotype has a count of ten or more. This chain uses TRBV7-8 with TRBJ1-6; 7 nucleotides align to TRBD1. V was pared by 5 bases and J by 10 bases, with 5 bases of the junction left unmatched. The CDR3 runs to 13 residues. Germline assignment: CDR1 SGHVS and CDR2 FQNEAQ. The CDR3 protein is CASSITGESPLHF. In nucleotides, the CDR3 is TGTGCCAGCAGCATAACAGGGGAATCACCCCTCCACTTT. Combining the CDR3 with reference TRBV7-8 and TRBJ1-6 gives the whole variable domain GAGVSQSPRYKVAKRGQDVALRCDPISGHVSLFWYQQALGQGPEFLTYFQNEAQLDKSGLPSDRFFAERPEGSVSTLKIQRTQQEDSAVYLCASSITGESPLHFGNGTRLTVT.

This clonotype occurred many times. The chain carries TRBV29-1 and TRBJ1-2; no reliable D call. Looked up from germline, CDR1 is SQVTM and CDR2 is ANQGSEA. CDR3 length equals 14 residues. Trimming stripped 4 bases from V and 3 bases from J, with 15 bases between. The CDR3 sequence: CSVVGRGIDYGYTF. The CDR3 region has the DNA TGCAGCGTTGTGGGCCGTGGGATTGACTATGGCTACACCTTC. Complete variable domain (other parts from reference TRBV29-1 and TRBJ1-2): SAVISQKPSRDICQRGTSLTIQCQVDSQVTMMFWYRQQPGQSLTLIATANQGSEATYESGFVIDKFPISRPNLTFSTLTVSNMSPEDSSIYLCSVVGRGIDYGYTFGSGTRLTVV.

This clonotype was counted ten times or more. This chain connects TRBV7-2 to TRBJ2-7, with TRBD2 identical over 10 bases. Germline CDR1 reads SGHTA; CDR2 reads FQGNSA. The CDR3 totals 14 residues. V lost 7 bases to trimming and J lost 6 bases; unmatched junction nucleotides: 9. The CDR3 sequence: CASILLAGIGEQYF. The CDR3 DNA reads TGTGCCAGCATCCTACTAGCGGGAATAGGCGAGCAGTACTTC. The whole variable domain, filled in from reference TRBV7-2 and TRBJ2-7, reads GAGVSQSPSNKVTEKGKDVELRCDPISGHTALYWYRQSLGQGLEFLIYFQGNSAPDKSGLPSDRFSAERTGGSVSTLTIQRTQQEDSAVYLCASILLAGIGEQYFGPGTRLTVT.

The chain links TRBV12-3 or TRBV12-4 to TRBJ2-2, with 8 bases that match TRBD1. The CDR3 contains 14 residues. The V segment lost 6 bases and the J segment 7 bases; nucleotides outside the gene matches: 7. The CDR3 loop reads CASSRTGFGGELFF. DNA of the CDR3: TGTGCCAGCAGCCGGACAGGGTTTGGCGGGGAGCTGTTTTTT.

This clonotype was picked up a small number of times. Sequence at one end of the junction differs from germline and may be a read error. This rearrangement joins TRBV6-1 to TRBJ2-2, with 8 positions matching TRBD2. Germline CDR1 and CDR2: MNHNS and SASEGT. The CDR3 contains 13 residues. The CDR3 DNA reads TGTGCCACATCGGCGGGAGGCTTGAGGGAGCCGTTTTTT. As protein: CATSAGGLREPFF.

In its sample, this clonotype was seen many times. This chain connects TRBV7-2 to TRBJ1-6; D ambiguous. This CDR3 has 16 amino acids. V was cut by 5 bases and J by 7 bases, with 18 bases left in between. Germline CDR1 reads SGHTA; CDR2 reads FQGNSA. CDR3 in amino acids: CASSPQWTPGNSPLHF. DNA of the CDR3: TGTGCCAGCAGCCCGCAGTGGACCCCCGGAAATTCACCCCTCCACTTT.

The rearrangement joins TRBV3-1 to TRBJ2-7; either TRBD1 or TRBD2 may fit D (6 bases each). Trimming pared 0 bases from V and 3 bases from J, leaving 12 bases between. Germline V gene sequence: CDR1 LGHDT, CDR2 YNNKEL (reference sequence). The CDR3 covers 15 residues. DNA of the CDR3: TGTGCCAGCAGCCAAGACCGGGGGCTGGGCTACGAGCAGTACTTC. Its translation is CASSQDRGLGYEQYF.

This clonotype was seen at least ten times. The chain combines TRBV6-2 or TRBV6-3 with TRBJ2-4; D perhaps matches TRBD2 (6 bases). Deletions cut 6 bases from V and 9 bases from J, with 15 bases between. The length of the CDR3 is 13 residues. Germline V gene sequence: CDR1 MNHEY, CDR2 SVGEGT. CDR3: CASRNGGTSIQYF. As DNA, the CDR3 is TGTGCCAGCAGAAACGGGGGTACGAGCATTCAGTACTTC.

This clonotype showed up many times. The chain has TRBV2 and TRBJ1-5; D not resolved. V lost 0 bases to trimming and J lost 7 bases, with 7 bases between them. The germline gives CDR1 SNHLY, CDR2 FYNNEI. This CDR3 is 13 amino acids long. The CDR3 nucleotides are TGTGCCAGCAGTGAAGCGTGGCAACAGCCCCAGCATTTT. It translates to CASSEAWQQPQHF.